The sequence of this T cell receptor (beta chain) was determined in a study of post-analysis software for immune sequencing data. This CDR3 spans 16 amino acids. As concerns this clonotype: Its antigen is not identified. The final CDR3 position lacks the conserved phenylalanine or tryptophan, pointing to a likely read error.

Study findings and constraints: Samples prepared in the same batch strongly co-clustered by F measure. Five or six TRBV segments, TRBV5-6, TRBV5-1 and TRBV20-1 among them, were found more frequent in patients than controls.

Presence of unique molecular identifiers characterized the TCR beta cDNA libraries. Each CDR3 protein is one row after TCRdb ran MiXCR on the PCR reads. Of under 200,000 distinct CDR3 sequences listed, 29% are singletons. Sequencing input: blood. This chain joins TRBV12-3 or TRBV12-4 and TRBJ2-1; 13 nucleotides agree with TRBD2. Gene TRBJ2-7 matches the end of the DNA better, so the J call may be wrong. The source is a girl aged 2-17 years with multiple sclerosis. The CDR3 DNA is TGTGCCAGCAGACAGACTAGCGGGGGGTCCTACAATGAGCAGTACTCC. This gives the protein CASRQTSGGSYNEQYS.